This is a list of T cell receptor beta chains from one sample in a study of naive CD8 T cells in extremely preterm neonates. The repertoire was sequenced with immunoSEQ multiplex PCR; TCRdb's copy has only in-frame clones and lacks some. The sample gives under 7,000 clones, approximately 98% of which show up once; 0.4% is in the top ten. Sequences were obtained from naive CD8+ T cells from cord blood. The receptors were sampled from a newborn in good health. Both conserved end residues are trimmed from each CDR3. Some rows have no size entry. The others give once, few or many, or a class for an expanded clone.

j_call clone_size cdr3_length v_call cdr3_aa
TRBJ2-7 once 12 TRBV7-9 ASSLTSPTYEQY
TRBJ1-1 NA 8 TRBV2 ASTSTEAF
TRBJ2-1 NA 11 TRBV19 ASSSTSGDEQF
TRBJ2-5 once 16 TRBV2 ASSVAIRVAGSGETQY
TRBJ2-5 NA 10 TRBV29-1 SVADIQETQY
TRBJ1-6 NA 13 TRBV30 AWSRGSSYNSPLH
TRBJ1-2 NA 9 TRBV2 ASEENYGYT
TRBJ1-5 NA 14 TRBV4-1 ASSHETGVGNQPQH
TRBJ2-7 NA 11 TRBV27 ASRAGVAYEQY
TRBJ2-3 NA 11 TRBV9 ASSVDNTDTQY
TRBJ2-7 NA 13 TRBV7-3 ASSITGGFPYEQY
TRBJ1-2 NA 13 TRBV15 ATSQQGQGYYGYT
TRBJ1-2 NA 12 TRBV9 ASSVTTGNYGYT
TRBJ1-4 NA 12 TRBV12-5 ASGLTATNEKLF
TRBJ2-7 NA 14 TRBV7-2 ASSVLPAGGSYEQY
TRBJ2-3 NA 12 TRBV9 ASSASGSTDTQY
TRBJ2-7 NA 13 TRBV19 ASSIRGGRAYEQY
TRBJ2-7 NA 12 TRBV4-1 ASSQPLAGHEQY
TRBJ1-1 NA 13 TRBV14 ASSQVTFGNTEAF
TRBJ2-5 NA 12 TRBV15 ATSRLAGQETQY
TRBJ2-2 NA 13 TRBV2 ASSESQGLTGELF
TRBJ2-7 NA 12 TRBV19 ASSSTRERYEQY
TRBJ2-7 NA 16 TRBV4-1 ASSPVPLGPGGPGEQY
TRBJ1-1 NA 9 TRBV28 ASSFGSEAF
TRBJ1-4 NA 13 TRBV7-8 ASTRGGSTNEKLF
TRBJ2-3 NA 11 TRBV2 ASRTGGTDTQY
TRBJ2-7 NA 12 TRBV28 ASSLGEVGYEQY
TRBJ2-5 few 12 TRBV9 ASSVGQFQETQY
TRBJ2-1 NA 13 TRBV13 ASSLGTSGYNEQF
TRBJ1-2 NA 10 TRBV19 ASSTRDYGYT
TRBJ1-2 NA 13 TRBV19 ASSIGQAVGYGYT
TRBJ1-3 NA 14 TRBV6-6 ASSLPGSKAGNTIY
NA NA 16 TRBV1 TSSQDRTSGLSSYEQY
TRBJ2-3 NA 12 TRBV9 ASSVGTGPDTQY
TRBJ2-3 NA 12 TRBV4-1 ASSQEKETDTQY
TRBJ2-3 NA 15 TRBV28 ASSFLGTLRGTDTQY
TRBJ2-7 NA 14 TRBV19 ASSMGASGRLYEQY
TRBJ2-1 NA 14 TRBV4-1 ASSQWTSGPYNEQF
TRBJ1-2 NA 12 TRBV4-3 ASSQDRGEYGYT
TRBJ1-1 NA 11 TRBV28 ASTRQGNTEAF
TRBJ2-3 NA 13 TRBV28 ASSLGLAGADTQY
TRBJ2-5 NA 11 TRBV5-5 ASSLWGGETQY
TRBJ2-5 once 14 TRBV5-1 ASSLSETAYQETQY
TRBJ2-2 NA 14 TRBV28 ASRKEDRGNTGELF
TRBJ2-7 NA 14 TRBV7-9 ASSRTSDSRLHEQY
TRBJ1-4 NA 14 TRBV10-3 AISESKGARGEKLF
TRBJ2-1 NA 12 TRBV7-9 ASSLVPTGNEQF
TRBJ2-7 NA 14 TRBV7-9 ASSPPGRGPFDEQY
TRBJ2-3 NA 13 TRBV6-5 ASSYAAGETDTQY
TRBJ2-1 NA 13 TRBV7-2 ASSLSGTSGEEQF
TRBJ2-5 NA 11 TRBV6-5 ASRISGQETQY